One sample yielded the 25 T cell receptor beta chains listed below, sequenced in a study of shared clonotypes between healthy human individuals. Sequencing used immunoSEQ multiplex PCR; TCRdb keeps in-frame clones, though not all of them. Of under 750,000 clones in the sample, about two thirds are singletons; the top ten hold approximately 1.7%. The specimen sequenced was memory CD4+ T cells sorted from blood. As for subset: CD45RA-negative fraction. These receptors were obtained from a woman younger than 45 in good health.

The rearrangement links TRBV10-3 to TRBJ1-5; the D is unclear. The CDR3 is 14 amino acids. Germline values: CDR1 ENHRY, CDR2 SYGVKD. The V and J ends lost 5 bases and 0 bases respectively, with 8 bases between them. The chain's CDR3 is CAISTSDSNQPQHF. The CDR3 DNA sequence: TGTGCCATCAGTACAAGCGATAGCAATCAGCCCCAGCATTTT.

In regard to this clone: This CDR3 is also generated by other DNA sequences in the sample. The chain recombines TRBV5-1 with TRBJ2-7; D gene uncertain. Per germline, CDR1 SGHRS and CDR2 YFSETQ. This CDR3 contains 13 residues. The V end lost 4 bases, the J end lost 0 bases, and 8 bases lay between the germline ends. The CDR3 reads CASSRESSYEQYF. For the CDR3, the DNA is TGCGCCAGCAGCCGAGAGAGCTCCTACGAGCAGTACTTC.

The chain combines TRBV28 with TRBJ1-3, with 7 bases aligning to TRBD1. The CDR3 runs 16 residues. Germline V gene sequence: CDR1 MDHEN, CDR2 SYDVKM. J lost 3 bases, V lost 4 bases, and 9 bases had no gene match. The chain's CDR3 is CASSSLGTVGGNTIYF. CDR3 in DNA: TGTGCCAGCAGTTCCCTAGGGACAGTGGGTGGAAACACCATATATTTT.

The gene calls are TRBV5-1 and TRBJ2-1; 7 positions agree with TRBD1. Germline V gene sequence: CDR1 SGHRS, CDR2 YFSETQ. The CDR3 runs to 16 residues. V was pared by 4 bases and J by 3 bases, with 10 bases of the junction left unmatched. CDR3 sequence: CASSRTGTAFYNEQFF. The DNA of the CDR3 is TGCGCCAGCAGCCGAACCGGGACAGCCTTCTACAATGAGCAGTTCTTC.

On this clone itself: The same CDR3 is also encoded by other DNA sequences in this sample. The V and J genes are TRBV19 and TRBJ2-5, with 10 bases fitting TRBD1. J gave up 5 bases and V 4 bases, and 4 bases lay outside the gene matches. This CDR3 is built from 14 residues. Per germline, CDR1 LNHDA and CDR2 SQIVND (reference sequence). The CDR3 DNA reads as TGTGCCAGTAGTACTGACAGGGGGCGCGAGACCCAGTACTTC. It is translated as CASSTDRGRETQYF.

This clone was observed a single time. This chain uses TRBV5-1 with TRBJ2-3, with D possibly matching TRBD1 (5 bases). This CDR3 has 13 amino acids. V was clipped by 2 bases and J by 5 bases, with 9 bases between them. Per germline, CDR1 SGHRS and CDR2 YFSETQ. This chain's CDR3 is CASSFGQGDTQYF. The CDR3 region has the DNA TGCGCCAGCAGCTTTGGTCAGGGAGATACGCAGTATTTT.

Here the CDR3 DNA reads TGTGCCACCAGCAGAGCGTTCGGGACTAGCGGTTACAATGAGCAGTTCTTC. It is translated as CATSRAFGTSGYNEQFF. The chain combines TRBV15 with TRBJ2-1; 11 bases are shared with TRBD2. Trimming at V came to 1 base and at J to 4 bases, leaving 6 bases not matched to a gene. The germline CDR1 and CDR2 sequences are LNHNV and YYDKDF (reference sequence). The CDR3 spans 17 residues.

The V gene is TRBV7-8, the J gene TRBJ2-4, with D unresolved. V was cut by 1 base and J by 2 bases, with 9 bases left in between. Germline V gene lookup returns CDR1 SGHVS and CDR2 FQNEAQ. This CDR3 is built from 15 residues. CDR3 sequence: CASSLGHATKNIQYF. The CDR3 bases are TGTGCCAGCAGCTTAGGCCACGCGACCAAAAACATTCAGTACTTC.

The gene calls are TRBV30 and TRBJ2-2; D not resolved. The CDR3 extends over 14 amino acids. Between the trimmed V and J ends, which lost 4 bases and 2 bases, there was a span of 11 bases. Per the germline V gene, CDR1 is GTSNPN and CDR2 is SVGIG (reference sequence). For the CDR3, the DNA is TGTGCCTGGAATCCGGCACCAAACACCGGGGAGCTGTTTTTT. Translated, it gives CAWNPAPNTGELFF.

The CDR3 region has the DNA TGTGCCAGCAGCGTGGGACTCCTTAGCACAGATACGCAGTATTTT. It codes for CASSVGLLSTDTQYF. The J gene is TRBJ2-3, the V gene TRBV7-8; a weak D match, TRBD2 (6 bases). This CDR3 has 15 amino acids. The germline V gene encodes CDR1 SGHVS and CDR2 FQNEAQ. V was pared by 5 bases and J by 0 bases, with 12 bases between. Full variable domain (missing parts from reference TRBV7-8 and TRBJ2-3): GAGVSQSPRYKVAKRGQDVALRCDPISGHVSLFWYQQALGQGPEFLTYFQNEAQLDKSGLPSDRFFAERPEGSVSTLKIQRTQQEDSAVYLCASSVGLLSTDTQYFGPGTRLTVL.

The chain has TRBV2 and TRBJ2-5, with a tentative D call TRBD2 (6 bases). The CDR3 has 12 amino acids. V lost 7 bases to trimming and J lost 5 bases, with 11 bases between them. CDR1 is SNHLY, CDR2 FYNNEI, per germline. The CDR3 spells CASNPGVETQYF. DNA of the CDR3: TGTGCCAGCAATCCGGGAGTCGAGACCCAGTACTTC.

This sequence joins TRBV29-1 and TRBJ2-1, with D possibly TRBD2 on 6 matching bases. This CDR3 contains 14 residues. The V and J ends lost 7 bases and 0 bases respectively, with 13 bases between them. CDR1 is SQVTM and CDR2 is ANQGSEA in the germline V gene. CDR3 amino acids: CSAQMGGSYNEQFF. The CDR3 DNA follows: TGCAGCGCCCAGATGGGGGGCTCCTACAATGAGCAGTTCTTC.

The count of this clone is one. This sample also contains other DNA sequences that code for the same CDR3. V gene TRBV5-4 combines with J gene TRBJ2-3; D unresolved. This CDR3 region has 15 residues. Germline lookup yields CDR1 SGHNT and CDR2 YYREEE (reference sequence). V gave up 0 bases and J gave up 0 bases, with 8 bases separating them. CDR3 loop: CASSLGGVSTDTQYF. CDR3 nucleotides: TGTGCCAGCAGCTTGGGTGGGGTTAGCACAGATACGCAGTATTTT.

The chain couples TRBV5-1 to TRBJ2-1; 12 bases line up with TRBD2. CDR3 length: 16 amino acids. Per the germline V gene, CDR1 is SGHRS and CDR2 is YFSETQ. Trimming at V came to 6 bases and at J to 9 bases, leaving 13 bases not matched to a gene. The CDR3 sequence: CASTGTSGSGAGEQFF. The CDR3, as DNA: TGCGCCAGCACCGGGACTAGCGGGTCCGGGGCAGGTGAGCAGTTCTTC.

The chain employs TRBV5-4 and TRBJ2-3; D not resolved. Germline V gives CDR1 SGHNT, CDR2 YYREEE (reference sequence). Trimming shortened V by 0 bases and J by 3 bases, and 5 bases separated the two germline ends. The length of the CDR3 is 13 residues. The CDR3 region has the DNA TGTGCCAGCAGCTTGGATGGTACAGATACGCAGTATTTT. Its translation is CASSLDGTDTQYF.

The V call is TRBV23-1, the J call TRBJ2-5, with TRBD1 identical over 7 bases. TRBV23-1 is sorted into the ORF group, with uncertain function. J gave up 0 bases and V 6 bases, and 7 bases lay outside the gene matches. The CDR3 sequence is 15 residues long. This chain's CDR3 is CASRWTGFHQETQYF. DNA for the CDR3: TGCGCCAGCAGATGGACAGGCTTCCACCAAGAGACCCAGTACTTC.

The chain carries TRBV28 and TRBJ2-1, with 11 bases lining up with TRBD2. The germline CDR1 and CDR2 sequences are MDHEN and SYDVKM. The CDR3 is made up of 15 amino acids. Trimming cost V 4 bases and J 4 bases; bases outside gene matches: 3. The CDR3 region is CASSSGLAVYNEQFF. CDR3 DNA: TGTGCCAGCAGTTCGGGACTAGCGGTTTACAATGAGCAGTTCTTC.

This chain joins TRBV4-1 and TRBJ2-2; TRBD1 is a possible D gene (6 bases). Germline CDR1 reads MGHRA; CDR2 reads YSYEKL. Trimming cost V 1 base and J 4 bases, with 10 bases left between them. The CDR3 consists of 15 residues. The CDR3 DNA sequence: TGCGCCAGCAGCCAAGCGCCCAGGGGCACCGGGGAGCTGTTTTTT. Protein product: CASSQAPRGTGELFF.

The J gene is TRBJ2-7, the V gene TRBV28; D unclear. CDR3 length: 13 residues. CDR1 is MDHEN and CDR2 is SYDVKM in the germline V gene. Trimming stripped 2 bases from V and 7 bases from J, with 12 bases between. CDR3 sequence reads: CASSLEHPLEQYF. The CDR3 coding sequence is TGTGCCAGCAGTTTAGAACACCCTCTTGAGCAGTACTTC.

There are a few counts of this clone. The chain couples TRBV11-2 to TRBJ2-3, with a weak D call TRBD1 (5 bases). V lost 2 bases, J lost 5 bases, and 11 bases lay in between. The length of the CDR3 is 14 residues. Germline assignment: CDR1 SGHAT and CDR2 FQNNGV. CDR3 DNA sequence: TGTGCCAGCAGCTTATCTGGCGGACAAGATACGCAGTATTTT. It is translated as CASSLSGGQDTQYF.

This sequence joins TRBV28 and TRBJ1-1; possible D gene TRBD1, 5 bases. This CDR3 has 15 residues. The germline gives CDR1 MDHEN, CDR2 SYDVKM. The V and J ends lost 5 bases and 1 base respectively, with 14 bases between them. The CDR3: CASSKTTGSNTEAFF. CDR3 sequence (DNA): TGTGCCAGCAGTAAAACTACAGGTTCGAACACTGAAGCTTTCTTT.

V usage is TRBV5-8 and J usage is TRBJ1-1; 8 bases map to TRBD1. The CDR3 totals 17 residues. From germline, CDR1 is SGHTS and CDR2 YDEGEE. V was clipped by 4 bases and J by 6 bases; unmatched bases: 17. CDR3 sequence (DNA): TGTGCCAGCAGCCCACGGACAGGGAGCATAGACGTCGCTGAAGCTTTCTTT. Translation: CASSPRTGSIDVAEAFF.

The rearrangement uses TRBV11-2 and TRBJ2-2; 9 bases line up with TRBD1. Germline loops: CDR1 SGHAT, CDR2 FQNNGV. The length of the CDR3 is 14 residues. V trimming: 5 bases; J trimming: 7 bases; junction bases outside the gene matches: 5. This chain's CDR3 is CASSQQGAGGELFF. CDR3 nucleotides: TGTGCCAGCAGCCAACAGGGGGCCGGCGGGGAGCTGTTTTTT.

The V gene is TRBV2, the J gene TRBJ2-3, with 8 bases identical to TRBD2. CDR1 is SNHLY, CDR2 FYNNEI, per germline. The ends lost 6 bases at V and 5 bases at J; junction bases unmatched: 10. The CDR3 has 15 amino acids. The DNA for the CDR3 is TGTGCCAGCAGCCCCCTAACTAGCGGTATAGATACGCAGTATTTT. Protein sequence: CASSPLTSGIDTQYF.

This chain connects TRBV5-1 to TRBJ2-1, with D possibly being TRBD2 (5 bases). Germline-derived CDR1 and CDR2 are SGHRS and YFSETQ. V shed 4 bases and J shed 4 bases, with 12 bases lying between them. The CDR3 has 14 amino acids. CDR3 in DNA: TGCGCCAGCAGCGGGCGGGTTGATTACAATGAGCAGTTCTTC. Residues: CASSGRVDYNEQFF. The full variable domain, rest sourced from reference TRBV5-1 and TRBJ2-1, is KAGVTQTPRYLIKTRGQQVTLSCSPISGHRSVSWYQQTPGQGLQFLFEYFSETQRNKGNFPGRFSGRQFSNSRSEMNVSTLELGDSALYLCASSGRVDYNEQFFGPGTRLTVL.